These T cell receptor beta chains were read from a single sample in a study of monozygotic twins with inflammatory bowel disease. TCRdb re-called the 5' RACE reads and catalogs CDR3 proteins one per entry, DNA excluded. The sample has over 200,000 distinct CDR3 sequences; the top ten hold around 7.6%. The sample taken for sequencing was blood. These receptors came from a human donor with ulcerative colitis or Crohn's disease, or a healthy co-twin of an affected twin (not recorded which). CDR3s include the opening cysteine and the closing phenylalanine or tryptophan.

CDR3: CASFQGGANTGELFF; V: TRBV3-1; length: 15; J: TRBJ2-2
CDR3: CASSYTATGLNQPQHF; V: TRBV6-2/TRBV6-3; length: 16; J: TRBJ1-5
CDR3: CASGGGNQPQHF; V: TRBV3-1; length: 12; J: TRBJ1-5
CDR3: CASSRIWGSSGNTIYF; V: TRBV3-1; length: 16; J: TRBJ1-3
CDR3: CASSFLQGSEQFF; V: TRBV7-3; length: 13; J: TRBJ2-1
CDR3: CASSQDWSREEGNEQFF; V: TRBV3-1; length: 17; J: TRBJ2-1
CDR3: CASSYSLAPFMNTEAFF; V: TRBV6-5; length: 17; J: TRBJ1-1
CDR3: CASGGLGDGYTF; V: TRBV7-9; length: 12; J: TRBJ1-2
CDR3: CASSQTAEWGSIIQETQYF; V: TRBV4-1; length: 19; J: TRBJ2-5
CDR3: CASSPSRRNTGELFF; V: TRBV12-3/TRBV12-4; length: 15; J: TRBJ2-2
CDR3: CASSLNSAGLYNEQFF; V: TRBV7-3; length: 16; J: TRBJ2-1
CDR3: CASSYEARGRKPLNEQFF; V: TRBV6-2/TRBV6-3; length: 18; J: TRBJ2-1
CDR3: CASSLFGGRETQYF; V: TRBV5-1; length: 14; J: TRBJ2-5
CDR3: CASSLPRANYGYTF; V: TRBV11-2; length: 14; J: TRBJ1-2
CDR3: CAISSAGVGYEQYF; V: TRBV10-3; length: 14; J: TRBJ2-7
CDR3: CASSRNRQGAGDTQYF; V: TRBV7-6; length: 16; J: TRBJ2-3
CDR3: CASSFPLSTLHF; V: TRBV7-2; length: 12; J: TRBJ1-6
CDR3: CASSMRQGWTGELFF; V: TRBV7-2; length: 15; J: TRBJ2-2
CDR3: CASSPQGSNTDTQYF; V: TRBV11-2; length: 15; J: TRBJ2-3
CDR3: CASSLVYTTVFF; V: TRBV7-2; length: 12; J: TRBJ2-1
CDR3: CASSSTGQLGYTF; V: TRBV5-1; length: 13; J: TRBJ1-2
CDR3: CASSFSTGGWTGELFF; V: TRBV27; length: 16; J: TRBJ2-2
CDR3: CASSWDTSSYNEQFF; V: TRBV5-6; length: 15; J: TRBJ2-1
CDR3: CATSRDLTSRDEQFF; V: TRBV15; length: 15; J: TRBJ2-1
CDR3: CAISESKEKLFF; V: TRBV10-3; length: 12; J: TRBJ1-4
CDR3: CASRPPGGADEQYF; V: TRBV2; length: 14; J: TRBJ2-7
CDR3: CASSLLGPSAEAFF; V: TRBV12-3/TRBV12-4; length: 14; J: TRBJ1-1
CDR3: CASRGQGISYEQYF; V: TRBV2; length: 14; J: TRBJ2-7
CDR3: CASSLSQGGNEQFF; V: TRBV27; length: 14; J: TRBJ2-1
CDR3: CSARDPRTGQNTEAFF; V: TRBV20-1; length: 16; J: TRBJ1-1
CDR3: CASSSQTGRADTQYF; V: TRBV7-2; length: 15; J: TRBJ2-3
CDR3: CASSRWGSSYEQYF; V: TRBV9; length: 14; J: TRBJ2-7
CDR3: CASSQIQGRYNEQFF; V: TRBV3-1; length: 15; J: TRBJ2-1
CDR3: CASSQDRTLDQPQHF; V: TRBV4-2; length: 15; J: TRBJ1-5
CDR3: CSTEGLSYNEQFF; V: TRBV29-1; length: 13; J: TRBJ2-1
CDR3: CSASALQGDPSYEQYF; V: TRBV20-1; length: 16; J: TRBJ2-7
CDR3: CASSLDRSGTSYNEQFF; V: TRBV4-1; length: 17; J: TRBJ2-1
CDR3: CASSLSGGNYEQYF; V: TRBV12-3/TRBV12-4; length: 14; J: TRBJ2-7
CDR3: CAIQAGGTNTGELFF; V: TRBV28; length: 15; J: TRBJ2-2
CDR3: CAWSPGQGAQYF; V: TRBV30; length: 12; J: TRBJ2-3
CDR3: CASSPDSNTYEQYF; V: TRBV7-6; length: 14; J: TRBJ2-7
CDR3: CASSPVGWDQPQHF; V: TRBV28; length: 14; J: TRBJ1-5
CDR3: CASSPGQVTYSTQETQYF; V: TRBV5-1; length: 18; J: TRBJ2-5
CDR3: CASSPRGRGKDTQYF; V: TRBV5-1; length: 15; J: TRBJ2-3
CDR3: CASSQEFRAGGTYNEQFF; V: TRBV4-2; length: 18; J: TRBJ2-1
CDR3: CASSPDGSGVGEQYF; V: TRBV12-3/TRBV12-4; length: 15; J: TRBJ2-7
CDR3: CASSERGGRGDTQYF; V: TRBV2; length: 15; J: TRBJ2-3
CDR3: CATSRESQPQHF; V: TRBV15; length: 12; J: TRBJ1-5
CDR3: CASSPRETGINYGYTF; V: TRBV4-1; length: 16; J: TRBJ1-2
CDR3: CAIRDSPPNEQFF; V: TRBV10-3; length: 13; J: TRBJ2-1
CDR3: CASSRGGSGRPLYF; V: TRBV28; length: 14; J: TRBJ2-3
CDR3: CASSWNPSGGPDTQYF; V: TRBV5-1; length: 16; J: TRBJ2-3
CDR3: CASSHSGPGGYEQYF; V: TRBV4-2; length: 15; J: TRBJ2-7
CDR3: CASSVDSFSGNTIYF; V: TRBV9; length: 15; J: TRBJ1-3
CDR3: CAWGRDRSNYGYTF; V: TRBV30; length: 14; J: TRBJ1-2
CDR3: CAWATGGNTEAFF; V: TRBV30; length: 13; J: TRBJ1-1
CDR3: CTSSLGGGDTQYF; V: TRBV12-3/TRBV12-4; length: 13; J: TRBJ2-3